The clone carrying this TCR beta chain was observed a few times. This CDR3 comprises 13 residues. V shed 0 bases and J shed 3 bases, with 4 bases lying between them. The data are from a study of blood T cell repertoires in COVID-19. Study context: Sources were T cells, B-cell-depleted T cells, or PBMCs; the material itself was cDNA or gDNA.

Source study methods: Estimates of nucleated cell counts were drawn from the amplification of reference gene primers. TCRdb keeps only in-frame clones here, not all; method: immunoSEQ multiplex PCR. The D gene and trimming were derived from the DNA, and the V and J assignments and clone size from that table. Here the sample spans approximately 240,000 clones, more than 65% being singletons. This receptor was identified in a woman aged 40 to 50 with active or convalescent COVID-19. This chain uses TRBV5-3 with TRBJ2-1; D call uncertain. TRBV5-3 is an ORF; its function is uncertain. The material sequenced was peripheral blood. In DNA, the CDR3 is TGTGCCAGAAGCTTGGACGGCTACAATGAGCAGTTCTTC. Translating gives CARSLDGYNEQFF.